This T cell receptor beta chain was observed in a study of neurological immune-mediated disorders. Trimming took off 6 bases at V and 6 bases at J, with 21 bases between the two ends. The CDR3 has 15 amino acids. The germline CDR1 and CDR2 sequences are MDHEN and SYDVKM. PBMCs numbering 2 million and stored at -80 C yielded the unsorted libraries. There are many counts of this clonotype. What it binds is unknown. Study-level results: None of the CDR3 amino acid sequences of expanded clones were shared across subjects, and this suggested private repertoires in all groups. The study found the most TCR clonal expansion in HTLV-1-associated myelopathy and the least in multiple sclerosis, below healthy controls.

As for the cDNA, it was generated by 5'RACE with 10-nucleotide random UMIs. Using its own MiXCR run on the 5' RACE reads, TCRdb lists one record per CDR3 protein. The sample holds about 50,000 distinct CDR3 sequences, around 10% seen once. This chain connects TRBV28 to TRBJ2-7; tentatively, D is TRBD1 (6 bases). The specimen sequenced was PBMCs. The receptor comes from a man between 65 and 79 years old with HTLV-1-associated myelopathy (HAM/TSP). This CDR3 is CASRPYRERRREQYF. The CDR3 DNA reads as TGTGCCAGCAGGCCCTACAGGGAGAGACGACGCGAGCAGTACTTC.